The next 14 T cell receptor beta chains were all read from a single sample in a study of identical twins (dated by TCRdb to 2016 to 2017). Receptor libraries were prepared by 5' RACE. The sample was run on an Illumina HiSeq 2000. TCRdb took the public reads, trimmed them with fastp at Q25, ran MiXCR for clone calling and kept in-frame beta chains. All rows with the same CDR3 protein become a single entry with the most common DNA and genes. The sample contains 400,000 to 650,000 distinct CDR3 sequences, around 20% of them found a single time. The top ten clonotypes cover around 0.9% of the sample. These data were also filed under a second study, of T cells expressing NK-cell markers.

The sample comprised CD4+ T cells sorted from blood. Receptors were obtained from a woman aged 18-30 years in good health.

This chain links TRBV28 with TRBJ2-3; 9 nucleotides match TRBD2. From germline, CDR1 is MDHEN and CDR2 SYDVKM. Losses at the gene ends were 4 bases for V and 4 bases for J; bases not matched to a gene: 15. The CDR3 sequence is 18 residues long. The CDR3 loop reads CASSSYNHLAGLPDTQYF. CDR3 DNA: TGTGCCAGCAGTTCCTACAACCACCTAGCGGGATTACCAGATACGCAGTATTTT.

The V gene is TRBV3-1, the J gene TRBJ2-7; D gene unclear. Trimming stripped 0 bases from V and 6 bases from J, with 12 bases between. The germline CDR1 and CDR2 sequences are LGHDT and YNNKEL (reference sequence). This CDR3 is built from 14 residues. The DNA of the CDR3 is TGTGCCAGCAGCCAAGATCTGATAGGGCTCGAGCAGTACTTC. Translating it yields CASSQDLIGLEQYF.

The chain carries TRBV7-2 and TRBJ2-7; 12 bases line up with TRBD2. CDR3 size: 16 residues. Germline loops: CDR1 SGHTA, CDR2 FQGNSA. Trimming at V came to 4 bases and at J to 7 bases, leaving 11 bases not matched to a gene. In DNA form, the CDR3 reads TGTGCCAGCAGCTATGCCCTAGCGGGAGGGGGGCGTGAGCAGTACTTC. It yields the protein CASSYALAGGGREQYF. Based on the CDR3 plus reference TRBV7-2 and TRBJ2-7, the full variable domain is GAGVSQSPSNKVTEKGKDVELRCDPISGHTALYWYRQSLGQGLEFLIYFQGNSAPDKSGLPSDRFSAERTGGSVSTLTIQRTQQEDSAVYLCASSYALAGGGREQYFGPGTRLTVT.

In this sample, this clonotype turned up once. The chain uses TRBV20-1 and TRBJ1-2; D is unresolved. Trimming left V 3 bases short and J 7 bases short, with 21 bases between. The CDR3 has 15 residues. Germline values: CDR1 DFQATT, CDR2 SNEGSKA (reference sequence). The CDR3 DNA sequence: TGCAGTGCTAGTAGCTCTAGCGTGCTGAAAGGTGGCTACACCTTC. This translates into CSASSSSVLKGGYTF.

The DNA of the CDR3 is TGTGCCAGCAGCTTATCCGGTCTTGGAATCTACGAGCAGTACTTC. Translated: CASSLSGLGIYEQYF. The chain is built from TRBV7-2 and TRBJ2-7; no definite D call. Germline V CDR1 and CDR2: SGHTA, FQGNSA. V lost 2 bases to trimming and J lost 3 bases, with 14 bases between them. The CDR3 spans 15 residues.

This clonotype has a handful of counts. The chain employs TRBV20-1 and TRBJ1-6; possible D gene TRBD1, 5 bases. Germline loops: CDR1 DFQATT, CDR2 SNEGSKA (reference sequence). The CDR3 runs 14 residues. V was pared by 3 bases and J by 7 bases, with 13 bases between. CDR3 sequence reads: CSASRRTLNSPLHF. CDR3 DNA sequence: TGCAGTGCTAGCCGACGGACATTGAATTCACCCCTCCACTTT.

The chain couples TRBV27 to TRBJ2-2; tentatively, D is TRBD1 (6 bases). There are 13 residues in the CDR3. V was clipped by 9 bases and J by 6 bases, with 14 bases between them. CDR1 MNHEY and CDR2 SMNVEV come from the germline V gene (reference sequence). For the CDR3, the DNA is TGTGCCAGTAGAACAGGGTTGTCCGGGGAGCTGTTTTTT. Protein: CASRTGLSGELFF.

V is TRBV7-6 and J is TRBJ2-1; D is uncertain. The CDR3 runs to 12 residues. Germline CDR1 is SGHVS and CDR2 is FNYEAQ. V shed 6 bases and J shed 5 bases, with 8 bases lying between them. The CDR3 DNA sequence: TGTGCCAGCAGACATGGACACAATGAGCAGTTCTTC. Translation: CASRHGHNEQFF.

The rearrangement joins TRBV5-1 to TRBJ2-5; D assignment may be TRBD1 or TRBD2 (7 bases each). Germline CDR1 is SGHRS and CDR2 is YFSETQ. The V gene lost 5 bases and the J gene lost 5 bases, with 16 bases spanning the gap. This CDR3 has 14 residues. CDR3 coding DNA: TGCGCCAGCAGGAACTCGCAGGGGGGGGAGACCCAGTACTTC. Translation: CASRNSQGGETQYF.

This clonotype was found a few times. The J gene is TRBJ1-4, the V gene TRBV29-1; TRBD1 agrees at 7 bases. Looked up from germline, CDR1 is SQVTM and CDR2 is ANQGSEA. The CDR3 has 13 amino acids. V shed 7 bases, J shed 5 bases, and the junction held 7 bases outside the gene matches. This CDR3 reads CSALDRPNEKLFF. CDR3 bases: TGCAGCGCCCTGGACAGGCCGAATGAAAAACTGTTTTTT. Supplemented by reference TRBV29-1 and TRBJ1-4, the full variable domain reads SAVISQKPSRDICQRGTSLTIQCQVDSQVTMMFWYRQQPGQSLTLIATANQGSEATYESGFVIDKFPISRPNLTFSTLTVSNMSPEDSSIYLCSALDRPNEKLFFGSGTQLSVL.

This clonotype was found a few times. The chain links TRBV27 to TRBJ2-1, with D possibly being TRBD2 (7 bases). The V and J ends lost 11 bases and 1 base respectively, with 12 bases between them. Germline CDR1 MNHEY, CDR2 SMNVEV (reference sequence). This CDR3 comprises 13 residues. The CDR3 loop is CALGGASYNEQFF. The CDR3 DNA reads TGTGCCTTGGGGGGGGCTTCCTACAATGAGCAGTTCTTC.

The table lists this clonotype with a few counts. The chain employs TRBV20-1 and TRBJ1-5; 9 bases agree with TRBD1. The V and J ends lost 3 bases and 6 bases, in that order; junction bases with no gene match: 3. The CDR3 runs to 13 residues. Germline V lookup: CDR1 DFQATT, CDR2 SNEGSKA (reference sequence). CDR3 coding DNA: TGCAGTGCTAGGTCGGACAGGGGTCAGCCCCAGCATTTT. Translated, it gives CSARSDRGQPQHF.

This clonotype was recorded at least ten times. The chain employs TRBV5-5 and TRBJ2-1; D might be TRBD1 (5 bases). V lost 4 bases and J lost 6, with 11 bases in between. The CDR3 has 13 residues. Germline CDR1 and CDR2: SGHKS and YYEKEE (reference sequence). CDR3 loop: CASSAGFGNEQFF. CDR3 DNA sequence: TGTGCCAGCAGCGCAGGGTTTGGCAATGAGCAGTTCTTC.

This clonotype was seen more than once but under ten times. CDR3 loop: CASSLEGRESDTQYF. CDR3 in DNA: TGTGCCAGCAGCTTAGAGGGGCGGGAGTCAGATACGCAGTATTTT. The chain joins TRBV7-2 to TRBJ2-3; 7 bases align to TRBD2. After removal of 1 base from V and 4 bases from J, the junction contained 5 bases not matched to a gene. This CDR3 region has 15 residues. CDR1 is SGHTA, CDR2 FQGNSA, per germline. Together with reference TRBV7-2 and TRBJ2-3, the CDR3 gives the full variable domain: GAGVSQSPSNKVTEKGKDVELRCDPISGHTALYWYRQSLGQGLEFLIYFQGNSAPDKSGLPSDRFSAERTGGSVSTLTIQRTQQEDSAVYLCASSLEGRESDTQYFGPGTRLTVL.